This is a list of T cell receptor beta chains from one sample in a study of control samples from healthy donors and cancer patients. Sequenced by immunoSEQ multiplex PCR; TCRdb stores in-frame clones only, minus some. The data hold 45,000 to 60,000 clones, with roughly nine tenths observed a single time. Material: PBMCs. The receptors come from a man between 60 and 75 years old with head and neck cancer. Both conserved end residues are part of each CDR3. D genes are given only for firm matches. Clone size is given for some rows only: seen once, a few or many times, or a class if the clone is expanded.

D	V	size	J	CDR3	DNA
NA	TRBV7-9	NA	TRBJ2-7	CASSSDSHARTYEQYF	TGTGCCAGCAGCTCTGACAGCCATGCCCGAACCTACGAGCAGTACTTC
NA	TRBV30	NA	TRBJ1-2	CAWSLTGGGYTF	TGTGCCTGGAGTCTGACAGGAGGTGGCTACACCTTC
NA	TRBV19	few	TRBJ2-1	CASKNGVSSYNEQFF	TGTGCCAGTAAAAATGGGGTAAGCTCCTACAATGAGCAGTTCTTC
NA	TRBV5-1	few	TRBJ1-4	CASSYSGTSNEKLFF	TGCGCCAGCAGCTATTCAGGAACCTCTAATGAAAAACTGTTTTTT
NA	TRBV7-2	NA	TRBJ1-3	CASSLVPGTSGNTIYF	TGTGCCAGCAGCTTAGTACCAGGGACCTCTGGAAACACCATATATTTT
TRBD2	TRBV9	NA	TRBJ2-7	CASSVGLGGYEQYF	TGTGCCAGCAGCGTAGGTTTGGGGGGGTACGAGCAGTACTTC
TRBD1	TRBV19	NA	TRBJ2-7	CASNPGTGIVSEQYF	TGTGCCAGTAATCCCGGGACAGGGATTGTCTCCGAGCAGTACTTC
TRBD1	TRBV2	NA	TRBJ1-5	CASKDRVNQPQHF	TGTGCCAGCAAGGACAGGGTGAATCAGCCCCAGCATTTT
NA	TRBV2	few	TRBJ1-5	CASSDGYQPQHF	TGTGCCAGCAGTGACGGATATCAGCCCCAGCATTTT
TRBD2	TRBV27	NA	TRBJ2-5	CASSTTSGGETQYF	TGTGCCAGCAGTACGACTAGCGGGGGAGAGACCCAGTACTTC
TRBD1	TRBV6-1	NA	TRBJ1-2	CASSEAPGTAYGYTF	TGTGCCAGCAGTGAAGCCCCCGGGACAGCCTATGGCTACACCTTC
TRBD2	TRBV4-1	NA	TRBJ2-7	CASSQPPGLADTYEQYF	TGCGCCAGCAGCCAACCCCCGGGACTAGCGGATACTTACGAGCAGTACTTC
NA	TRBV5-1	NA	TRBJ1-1	CASSWREMNTEAFF	TGCGCCAGCAGCTGGCGAGAGATGAACACTGAAGCTTTCTTT
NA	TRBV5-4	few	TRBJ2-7	CASSFGGSQGEQYF	TGTGCCAGCAGCTTTGGGGGTAGCCAGGGCGAGCAGTACTTC
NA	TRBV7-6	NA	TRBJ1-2	CASSLAGRQGYTF	TGTGCCAGCAGCTTAGCTGGGAGGCAGGGCTACACCTTC
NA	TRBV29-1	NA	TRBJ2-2	CSVEIATASNTGELFF	TGCAGCGTTGAGATAGCGACCGCCTCGAACACCGGGGAGCTGTTTTTT
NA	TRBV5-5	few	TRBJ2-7	CASSGRSYEQYF	TGTGCCAGCAGCGGACGCTCCTACGAGCAGTACTTC
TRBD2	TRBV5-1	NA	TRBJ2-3	CASSLILAGTTDTQYF	TGCGCCAGCAGCTTAATTCTAGCGGGGACCACAGATACGCAGTATTTT
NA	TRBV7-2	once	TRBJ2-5	CASSPGPETQYF	TGTGCCAGCAGCCCAGGCCCGGAGACCCAGTACTTC
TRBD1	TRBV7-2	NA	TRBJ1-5	CASSIGTGRSNQPQHF	TGTGCCAGCAGCATCGGGACAGGTCGTAGCAATCAGCCCCAGCATTTT
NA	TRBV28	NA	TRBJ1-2	CASSLNRLTSGYTF	TGTGCCAGCAGTTTAAACCGGCTAACGTCGGGCTACACCTTC
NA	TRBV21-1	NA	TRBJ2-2	CASPNGPPPGELFF	TGTGCCAGCCCCAATGGGCCCCCGCCCGGGGAGCTGTTTTTT
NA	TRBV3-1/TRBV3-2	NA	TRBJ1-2	CASSQDRGTYQNGYTF	TGTGCCAGCAGCCAAGATCGAGGGACGTACCAAAATGGCTACACCTTC
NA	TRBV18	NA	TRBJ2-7	CASSATSSIEQYF	TGTGCCAGCTCAGCAACTTCTAGTATCGAGCAGTACTTC
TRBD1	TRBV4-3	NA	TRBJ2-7	CASSQGTGDSSEQYF	TGCGCCAGCAGCCAAGGGACAGGTGATTCTTCCGAGCAGTACTTC
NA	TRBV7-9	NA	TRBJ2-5	CASSLGGAQETQYF	TGTGCCAGCAGCTTAGGGGGGGCCCAAGAGACCCAGTACTTC
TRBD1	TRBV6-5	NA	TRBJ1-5	CASRRTGRNQPQHF	TGTGCCAGCAGACGGACAGGTCGGAATCAGCCCCAGCATTTT
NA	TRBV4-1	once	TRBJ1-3	CASSQDQGQGLFSGNTIYF	TGCGCCAGCAGCCAAGATCAGGGGCAGGGGTTATTCTCTGGAAACACCATATATTTT
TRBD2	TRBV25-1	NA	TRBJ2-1	CASSEQGAGGLLANEQFF	TGTGCCAGCAGTGAACAGGGAGCGGGGGGATTACTTGCCAATGAGCAGTTCTTC
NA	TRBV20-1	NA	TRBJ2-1	CSASRFEQFF	TGCAGTGCTTCAAGGTTCGAGCAGTTCTTC
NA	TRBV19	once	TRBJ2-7	CASSTGLSSYEQYF	TGTGCCAGTAGTACAGGGTTAAGCTCCTACGAGCAGTACTTC
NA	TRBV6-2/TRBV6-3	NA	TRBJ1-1	CASSYLQGNSEAFF	TGTGCCAGCAGTTACCTCCAGGGGAATTCTGAAGCTTTCTTT
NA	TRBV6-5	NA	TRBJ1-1	CASTPDTYTEAFF	TGTGCCAGCACCCCGGACACCTACACTGAAGCTTTCTTT
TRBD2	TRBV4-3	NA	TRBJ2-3	CASSQDLREVRTDTQYF	TGCGCCAGCAGCCAAGATCTACGGGAGGTCCGCACAGATACGCAGTATTTT